Each of the 27 T cell receptor beta chains below was sequenced from the same sample in a study of blood T cells in healthy people across ages. The use of a sample-barcoded 5' primer and a J-beta primer mix characterized a second PCR of roughly 6 to 12 cycles. TCRdb fed the 5' RACE reads into MiXCR, producing one record per CDR3 protein. Of 1.8 million or so distinct CDR3 sequences in the sample, about two fifths were seen once. The sample taken for sequencing was blood. These receptors were collected from a human donor in good health.

This clonotype came up a few times. The chain couples TRBV12-5 to TRBJ1-5; D possibly corresponds to TRBD1 (5 bases). Germline loops: CDR1 LGHNT, CDR2 FRNRAP. V lost 7 bases, J lost 0 bases, and 13 bases lay in between. CDR3 length equals 15 residues. CDR3 region: CASESTDDSNQPQHF. DNA for the CDR3: TGTGCTAGTGAATCGACAGACGATAGCAATCAGCCCCAGCATTTT.

This clonotype was detected ten times or more. This chain links TRBV18 with TRBJ1-5; D gene ambiguous. CDR1 KGHSH and CDR2 LQKENI come from the germline V gene. V lost 8 bases and J lost 0, with 11 bases in between. The CDR3 is 14 amino acids. This chain's CDR3 is CASSPGVSNQPQHF. The CDR3 DNA follows: TGTGCCAGCAGCCCCGGTGTTAGCAATCAGCCCCAGCATTTT. The full variable domain, in which reference TRBV18 and TRBJ1-5 provide the parts outside the CDR3, is NAGVMQNPRHLVRRRGQEARLRCSPMKGHSHVYWYRQLPEEGLKFMVYLQKENIIDESGMPKERFSAEFPKEGPSILRIQQVVRGDSAAYFCASSPGVSNQPQHFGDGTRLSIL.

The genes are TRBV19 and TRBJ2-1, with no clear D. Between the trimmed V and J ends, which lost 11 bases and 4 bases, there was a span of 12 bases. CDR1 LNHDA and CDR2 SQIVND come from the germline V gene (reference sequence). The CDR3 length is 12 residues. In DNA form, the CDR3 reads TGTGCCGCCCCCTTGGAGTACAATGAGCAGTTCTTC. Its translation: CAAPLEYNEQFF.

A word on this clonotype: Given a much more abundant clone one base away, this may be a read error. The V and J genes are TRBV29-1 and TRBJ2-5; possibly TRBD1 for D (7 bases). This CDR3 region has 14 residues. The V end was cut by 4 bases, the J end by 4 bases, with 16 bases between. Germline CDR1 and CDR2: SQVTM and ANQGSEA. The CDR3 coding sequence is TGCAGCGTTGCAGAGGGGCAGGGGGGAGAGACCCAGTACTTC. This codes for CSVAEGQGGETQYF.

The gene calls are TRBV10-3 and TRBJ1-5; the D gene is possibly TRBD1 (6 bases). Per the germline V gene, CDR1 is ENHRY and CDR2 is SYGVKD. Trimming pared 7 bases from V and 2 bases from J, leaving 12 bases between. The CDR3 is made up of 14 amino acids. This chain's CDR3 is CAIMGAGGNQPQHF. CDR3 DNA: TGTGCCATCATGGGGGCCGGGGGCAATCAGCCCCAGCATTTT.

This clonotype was seen a handful of times. CDR3 region: CASSYGRGQYF. The CDR3, as DNA: TGTGCCAGCAGTTATGGCCGGGGCCAGTACTTC. The chain uses TRBV6-5 and TRBJ2-5; possibly TRBD2 for D (5 bases). This CDR3 is built from 11 residues. The V gene's germline CDR1 is MNHEY and CDR2 SVGAGI. V was shortened by 3 bases and J by 10 bases, with 9 bases between the two germline ends.

The sample holds a few counts of this clonotype. V is TRBV12-3 or TRBV12-4 and J is TRBJ2-1; weak D call: TRBD1 (7 bases). There are 14 residues in the CDR3. V lost 5 bases and J lost 6, with 14 bases in between. Here the CDR3 reads CASSGGTVFNEQFF. The CDR3 region has the DNA TGTGCCAGCAGTGGGGGGACAGTTTTCAATGAGCAGTTCTTC.

The V gene is TRBV24-1, the J gene TRBJ2-5; 10 bases line up with TRBD1. Germline V gene lookup returns CDR1 KGHDR and CDR2 SFDVKD. This CDR3 is 16 amino acids long. V lost 4 bases and J lost 0; bases outside the gene matches: 4. The DNA of the CDR3 is TGTGCCACCAGTGACCTGACAGGGGGCTACCAAGAGACCCAGTACTTC. Translation gives CATSDLTGGYQETQYF.

The DNA for the CDR3 is TGCAGTGCGACCCATGGGGGGGGAGGAAAGACCCAGTACTTC. It specifies CSATHGGGGKTQYF. The chain has TRBV20-1 and TRBJ2-5, with TRBD2 identical over 7 bases. The CDR3 has 14 amino acids. Trimming removed 6 bases from V and 6 bases from J; junction bases left unmatched: 13. Germline loops: CDR1 DFQATT, CDR2 SNEGSKA (reference sequence).

This clonotype has only a few counts. The rearrangement links TRBV6-6 to TRBJ2-1; 7 nucleotides match TRBD2. The CDR3 consists of 16 residues. CDR1 is MNHNY and CDR2 is SVGAGI in the germline V gene (reference sequence). V was clipped by 2 bases and J by 6 bases; unmatched bases: 10. The CDR3 loop is CASSYGGGIPLNEQFF. CDR3 sequence (DNA): TGTGCCAGCAGTTACGGCGGGGGAATACCCCTCAATGAGCAGTTCTTC.

The J gene is TRBJ2-3, the V gene TRBV12-3 or TRBV12-4; TRBD2 is a possible D gene (5 bases). There are 15 residues in the CDR3. V lost 7 bases to trimming and J lost 2 bases, with 16 bases between them. CDR3 sequence (DNA): TGTGCCAGCATCCCGAGGGAACTAACCACAGATACGCAGTATTTT. It codes for CASIPRELTTDTQYF.

A note on this clonotype: One end of the junction varies from germline; a read error may be responsible. The rearrangement uses TRBV7-7 and TRBJ2-5; D tentatively reads TRBD1 or TRBD2 (6 bases each). CDR1 and CDR2 (germline): SSHAT, FNYEAQ (reference sequence). This CDR3 has 15 amino acids. The CDR3 reads CASSLEGGSQETQYF. CDR3 nucleotides: TGTGCTAGCAGCTTAGAGGGGGGATCCCAAGAGACCCAGTACTTC.

This clonotype was picked up a small number of times. The chain links TRBV6-1 to TRBJ2-7; 9 bases are shared with TRBD2. The CDR3 has 14 residues. The germline V gene encodes CDR1 MNHNS and CDR2 SASEGT. After removal of 7 bases from V and 3 bases from J, the junction contained 7 bases not matched to a gene. DNA for the CDR3: TGTGCCAGCAAATTAAGCGGGGGGATCTACGAGCAGTACTTC. It encodes CASKLSGGIYEQYF.

This clonotype occurred a few times. The chain combines TRBV4-1 with TRBJ1-5; D remains unclear. CDR1 and CDR2 from the germline V gene are MGHRA and YSYEKL. This CDR3 region has 15 residues. V was pared by 0 bases and J by 6 bases, with 12 bases between. The CDR3 is CASSQDHGSGQPQHF. CDR3 bases: TGCGCCAGCAGCCAAGATCATGGGTCCGGTCAGCCCCAGCATTTT.

This clonotype showed up just a few times. This chain joins TRBV14 and TRBJ1-4; the D is unclear. V gave up 0 bases and J gave up 0 bases, with 8 bases separating them. CDR1 and CDR2 from the germline V gene are SGHDN and FVKESK. This CDR3 comprises 16 residues. This CDR3 is CASSQDIGSTNEKLFF. The DNA of the CDR3 is TGTGCCAGCAGCCAAGACATCGGATCAACTAATGAAAAACTGTTTTTT.

A note on this clonotype: Germline is not matched at one junction end, which may reflect a read error. V is TRBV9 and J is TRBJ1-2, with D possibly matching TRBD1 (6 bases). Germline loops: CDR1 SGDLS, CDR2 YYNGEE. This CDR3 contains 14 residues. CDR3 nucleotide sequence: TGTGACAGCAGCGTAGCAGGGCAGGGGAGAGGCTACACCTTC. It yields the protein CDSSVAGQGRGYTF.

This clonotype came up once. The chain couples TRBV28 to TRBJ1-1; D possibly corresponds to TRBD1 (5 bases). Deletions cut 3 bases from V and 2 bases from J, with 10 bases between. The CDR3 contains 14 residues. Per germline, CDR1 MDHEN and CDR2 SYDVKM. The CDR3 DNA reads TGTGCCAGCAGTTTTGTCGGGGGAAACACTGAAGCTTTCTTT. This codes for CASSFVGGNTEAFF.

The V and J genes are TRBV29-1 and TRBJ1-2; D is uncertain. The CDR3 is 12 residues long. V lost 7 bases and J lost 5, with 14 bases in between. CDR1 and CDR2 from the germline V gene are SQVTM and ANQGSEA. In DNA, the CDR3 is TGCAGCGCCCTCATGGGAGGTTATGGCTACACCTTC. Translation: CSALMGGYGYTF.

V usage is TRBV28 and J usage is TRBJ2-1, with a weak D call TRBD2 (6 bases). Germline lookup yields CDR1 MDHEN and CDR2 SYDVKM. V was shortened by 4 bases and J by 0 bases, with 13 bases between the two germline ends. The CDR3 is made up of 16 amino acids. CDR3 sequence reads: CASSSKRASSYNEQFF. DNA of the CDR3: TGTGCCAGCAGTTCTAAGCGGGCAAGCTCCTACAATGAGCAGTTCTTC.

V is TRBV6-1 and J is TRBJ1-2; tentatively, D is TRBD1 (5 bases). The CDR3 consists of 16 residues. V was shortened by 2 bases and J by 4 bases, with 17 bases between the two germline ends. The germline CDR1 and CDR2 sequences are MNHNS and SASEGT. The CDR3 nucleotides read TGTGCCAGCAGTGAATGGGTTAGCGGGGGAGCCTATGGCTACACCTTC. This sequence encodes CASSEWVSGGAYGYTF.

A word on this clonotype: A read error may produce the germline difference seen at one junction end. The chain joins TRBV7-8 to TRBJ1-2; no definite D call. Per germline, CDR1 SGHVS and CDR2 FQNEAQ. The CDR3 extends over 14 amino acids. CDR3 coding DNA: TGTACCAGCAGCTTAAATACGCCGGGCGGCGGCTACACCTTC. The encoded protein is CTSSLNTPGGGYTF. Full variable domain (remainder filled in from reference TRBV7-8 and TRBJ1-2): GAGVSQSPRYKVAKRGQDVALRCDPISGHVSLFWYQQALGQGPEFLTYFQNEAQLDKSGLPSDRFFAERPEGSVSTLKIQRTQQEDSAVYLCTSSLNTPGGGYTFGSGTRLTVV.

The chain joins TRBV2 to TRBJ2-1; D could derive from TRBD1 or TRBD2 (7 bases each). The length of the CDR3 is 15 residues. Germline CDR1 reads SNHLY; CDR2 reads FYNNEI. The V end was cut by 3 bases, the J end by 2 bases, with 11 bases between. As DNA, the CDR3 is TGTGCCAGCAGTGATCAGGGGGGGACCTACAATGAGCAGTTCTTC. This codes for CASSDQGGTYNEQFF.

The rearrangement links TRBV12-3 or TRBV12-4 to TRBJ2-1; no firm D call. V was trimmed by 6 bases and J by 7 bases, leaving 13 bases between them. The CDR3 sequence is 13 residues long. The CDR3 sequence is CASRYGSLNEQFF. The CDR3 nucleotides are TGTGCCAGCAGATACGGGTCATTGAATGAGCAGTTCTTC.

A remark on this clonotype: The junction and the germline gene differ at one end; a read error may be behind it. The chain couples TRBV7-9 to TRBJ2-5; the D gene is possibly TRBD1 (5 bases). CDR3 size: 16 residues. CDR1 and CDR2 (germline): SEHNR, FQNEAQ (reference sequence). For the CDR3, the DNA is TGTGCCGGCAGCTTGGGTTTGTTTCAGGGACAAGAGACCCAGTACTTC. It specifies CAGSLGLFQGQETQYF.

The V and J genes are TRBV4-1 and TRBJ1-1, with D perhaps matching TRBD1 (6 bases). The CDR3 totals 15 residues. The ends were cut back, 1 base at V and 4 bases at J, with 13 bases in the middle. CDR1 and CDR2 from the germline V gene are MGHRA and YSYEKL. CDR3 nucleotide sequence: TGCGCCAGCAGCCAAGGAACAGGGTGGGGCACTGAAGCTTTCTTT. Translated: CASSQGTGWGTEAFF.

The chain recombines TRBV15 with TRBJ2-1; 9 bases are shared with TRBD2. Germline V lookup: CDR1 LNHNV, CDR2 YYDKDF (reference sequence). The CDR3 contains 16 residues. V shed 3 bases, J shed 2 bases, and the junction held 5 bases outside the gene matches. The CDR3 nucleotides are TGTGCCACCAGCAGGTGGCTAGCGGGGACCTACAATGAGCAGTTCTTC. Protein sequence: CATSRWLAGTYNEQFF. Together with reference TRBV15 and TRBJ2-1, the CDR3 gives the full variable domain: DAMVIQNPRYQVTQFGKPVTLSCSQTLNHNVMYWYQQKSSQAPKLLFHYYDKDFNNEADTPDNFQSRRPNTSFCFLDIRSPGLGDTAMYLCATSRWLAGTYNEQFFGPGTRLTVL.

The chain carries TRBV10-3 and TRBJ2-1, with 12 bases that match TRBD2. The CDR3 has 13 amino acids. The V gene end was trimmed by 8 bases and the J gene end by 7 bases; junction bases not matched to a gene: 3. CDR1 is ENHRY and CDR2 is SYGVKD in the germline V gene. The CDR3 DNA reads as TGTGCCATCGGGACTAGCGGGCGGAATGAGCAGTTCTTC. Protein sequence: CAIGTSGRNEQFF.